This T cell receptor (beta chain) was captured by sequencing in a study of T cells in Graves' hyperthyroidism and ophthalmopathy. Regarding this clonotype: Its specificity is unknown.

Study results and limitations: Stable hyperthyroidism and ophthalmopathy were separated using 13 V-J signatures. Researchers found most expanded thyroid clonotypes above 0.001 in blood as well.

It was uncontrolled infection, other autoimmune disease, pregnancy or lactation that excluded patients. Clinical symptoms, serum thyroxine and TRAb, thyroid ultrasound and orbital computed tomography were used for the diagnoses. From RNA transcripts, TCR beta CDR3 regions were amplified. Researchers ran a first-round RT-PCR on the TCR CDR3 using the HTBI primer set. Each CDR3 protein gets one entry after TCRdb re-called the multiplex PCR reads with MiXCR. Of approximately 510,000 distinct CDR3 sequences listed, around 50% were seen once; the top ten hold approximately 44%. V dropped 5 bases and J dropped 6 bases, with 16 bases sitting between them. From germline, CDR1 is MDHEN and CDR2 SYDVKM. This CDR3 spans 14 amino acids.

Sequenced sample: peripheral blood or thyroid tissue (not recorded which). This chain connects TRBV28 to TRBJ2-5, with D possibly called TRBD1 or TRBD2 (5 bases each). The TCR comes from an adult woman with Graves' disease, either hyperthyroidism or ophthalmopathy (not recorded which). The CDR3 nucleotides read TGTGCCAGCAGTGCCGGGCAGGGCGGGCAGACCCAGTACTTC. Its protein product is CASSAGQGGQTQYF.